The clone carrying this T cell receptor (beta chain) was seen many times. The source of the sample is a study of T cells in Graves' hyperthyroidism and ophthalmopathy. Amplification of TCR beta CDR3 regions was performed using RNA transcripts as template. The HTBI primer set was used in a first-round RT-PCR of the TCR CDR3. TCRdb ran MiXCR on the multiplex PCR reads and lists one entry per CDR3 protein. The sample includes 350,000 to 450,000 distinct CDR3 sequences, approximately 18% seen only once; the top ten take more than 30%. The clonotype originates from a young woman with Graves' hyperthyroidism that later progressed to Graves' ophthalmopathy. The sequenced material came from blood.

This CDR3 reads CASRSVVMNTEAFF. CDR3 sequence (DNA): TGTGCCAGCAGGTCAGTTGTAATGAACACTGAAGCTTTCTTT. The chain is built from TRBV28 and TRBJ1-1, with D unclear. CDR3 length: 14 amino acids. Germline assignment: CDR1 MDHEN and CDR2 SYDVKM. V was trimmed by 6 bases and J by 0 bases, leaving 11 bases between them. Based on the CDR3 plus reference TRBV28 and TRBJ1-1, the full variable domain is DVKVTQSSRYLVKRTGEKVFLECVQDMDHENMFWYRQDPGLGLRLIYFSYDVKMKEKGDIPEGYSVSREKKERFSLILESASTNQTSMYLCASRSVVMNTEAFFGQGTRLTVV.